This TCR beta chain was identified during a study of blood T cell repertoires in COVID-19. The wider study: The origin of the acute and convalescent COVID-19 samples was the United States, Italy and Spain. PBMCs, B-cell-depleted T cells, or T cells provided the cDNA or gDNA that made up the material.

V dropped 1 base and J dropped 4; count of bases not matched to a gene: 3. CDR3 size: 15 residues. The germline CDR1 and CDR2 sequences are MGHRA and YSYEKL. The authors' processing: Reference gene primer amplification gave nucleated cell count estimates. TCRdb's copy holds only in-frame clones and misses some; the assay was immunoSEQ multiplex PCR. D and trimming were read from the DNA, whereas the V and J calls and clone size are those reported in that table. Altogether approximately 210,000 clones are present, 86% being singletons, with the ten largest covering around 2.2%. The origin of this receptor is a young man who had recovered from COVID-19. The J gene is TRBJ2-7, the V gene TRBV4-1, with TRBD1 identical over 11 bases. Sequenced material: peripheral blood. CDR3: CASSQGDRGRYEQYF. Here the CDR3 DNA reads TGCGCCAGCAGCCAAGGGGACAGGGGGAGGTACGAGCAGTACTTC.